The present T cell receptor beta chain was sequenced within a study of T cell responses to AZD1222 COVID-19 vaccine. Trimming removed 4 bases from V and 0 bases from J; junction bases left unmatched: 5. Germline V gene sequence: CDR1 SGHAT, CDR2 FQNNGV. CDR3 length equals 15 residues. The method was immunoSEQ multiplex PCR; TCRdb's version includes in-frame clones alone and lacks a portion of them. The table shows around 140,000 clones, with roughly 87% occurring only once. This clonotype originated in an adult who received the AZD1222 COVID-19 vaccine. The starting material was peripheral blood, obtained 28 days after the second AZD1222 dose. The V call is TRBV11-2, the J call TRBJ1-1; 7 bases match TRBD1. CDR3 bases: TGTGCCAGCAGCTCATCACAGGGGATGAACACTGAAGCTTTCTTT. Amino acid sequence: CASSSSQGMNTEAFF.